The next 6 T cell receptor beta chains were all read from a single sample in a study of shared clonotypes between healthy human individuals. Data came from immunoSEQ multiplex PCR; TCRdb stores just in-frame clones and leaves some out. In the table there are roughly 2.2 million clones, around 90% of which are singletons. Sequencing was performed on naive CD4+ T cells from PBMCs. Sample subset: CD45RA+ positively selected. The receptor source for this set is a man between 18 and 35 years old in good health. Some clones in this sample may be carry-over from other donors' samples.

This chain connects TRBV11-2 to TRBJ1-2; a possible D gene is TRBD1 (6 bases). Looked up from germline, CDR1 is SGHAT and CDR2 is FQNNGV. Between the trimmed V and J ends, which lost 4 bases and 10 bases, there was a span of 13 bases. The CDR3 extends over 12 amino acids. The CDR3 coding sequence is TGTGCCAGCAGCTCTCAGGGGATGCACTACACCTTC. Protein sequence: CASSSQGMHYTF.

J is TRBJ1-1 and V is TRBV7-9; no reliable D call. CDR3 length: 13 residues. Trimming stripped 5 bases from V and 2 bases from J, with 9 bases between. Looked up from germline, CDR1 is SEHNR and CDR2 is FQNEAQ (reference sequence). In nucleotides, the CDR3 is TGTGCCAGCAGCCCGAGCCTAAACACTGAAGCTTTCTTT. Translated: CASSPSLNTEAFF.

This rearrangement joins TRBV29-1 to TRBJ1-5; D not resolved. Germline V gene sequence: CDR1 SQVTM, CDR2 ANQGSEA. CDR3 length: 12 residues. The CDR3 loop reads CSISSVGQPQHF. The CDR3 DNA follows: TGCAGTATCTCATCGGTCGGTCAGCCCCAGCATTTT.

The rearrangement uses TRBV21-1 and TRBJ2-7. TRBV21-1 is recorded as a pseudogene. The CDR3 spans 15 residues. CDR3 nucleotides: TGTGCCAGCAGCTCTTGTCGGGGGCGCTCCTACGAGCAGTACTTC. Translation gives CASSSCRGRSYEQYF.

The chain uses TRBV7-9 and TRBJ2-7, with TRBD1 identical over 9 bases. J was trimmed by 6 bases and V by 6 bases; bases with no gene match: 12. This CDR3 has 15 amino acids. Per the germline V gene, CDR1 is SEHNR and CDR2 is FQNEAQ (reference sequence). In DNA form, the CDR3 reads TGTGCCAGCAGTAGTTACCGGGACAGGGCCTTCGAGCAGTACTTC. It codes for CASSSYRDRAFEQYF. Looking up the rest from reference TRBV7-9 and TRBJ2-7 gives the full variable domain: DTGVSQNPRHKITKRGQNVTFRCDPISEHNRLYWYRQTLGQGPEFLTYFQNEAQLEKSRLLSDRFSAERPKGSFSTLEIQRTEQGDSAMYLCASSSYRDRAFEQYFGPGTRLTVT.

This clone was detected a few times. This could be a read error, since a much larger clone is one nucleotide away. Distinct nucleotide sequences in the sample also encode this CDR3. This chain joins TRBV28 and TRBJ2-3; D gene ambiguous. The V and J ends lost 6 bases and 2 bases respectively, with 3 bases between them. The CDR3 has 11 residues. From germline, CDR1 is MDHEN and CDR2 SYDVKM. CDR3 sequence reads: CASSFTDTQYF. The CDR3 DNA follows: TGTGCCAGCAGCTTCACAGATACGCAGTATTTT. Using reference TRBV28 and TRBJ2-3 for the parts outside the CDR3, the full variable domain is DVKVTQSSRYLVKRTGEKVFLECVQDMDHENMFWYRQDPGLGLRLIYFSYDVKMKEKGDIPEGYSVSREKKERFSLILESASTNQTSMYLCASSFTDTQYFGPGTRLTVL.